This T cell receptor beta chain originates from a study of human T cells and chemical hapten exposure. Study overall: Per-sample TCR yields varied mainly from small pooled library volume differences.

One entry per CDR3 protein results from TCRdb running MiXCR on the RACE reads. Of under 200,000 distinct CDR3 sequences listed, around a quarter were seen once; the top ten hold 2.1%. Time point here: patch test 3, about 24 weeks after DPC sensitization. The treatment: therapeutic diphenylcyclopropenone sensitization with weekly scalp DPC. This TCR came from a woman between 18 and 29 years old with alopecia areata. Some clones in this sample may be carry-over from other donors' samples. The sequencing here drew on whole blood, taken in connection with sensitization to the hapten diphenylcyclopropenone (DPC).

The CDR3 spells CASSSLPGPSGNTIYF. DNA for the CDR3: TGTGCCAGCAGCTCCCTCCCCGGACCCTCTGGAAACACCATATATTTT. This chain connects TRBV7-2 to TRBJ1-3; the D is unclear. The ends were cut back, 4 bases at V and 0 bases at J, with 13 bases in the middle. The CDR3 covers 16 residues. Per the germline V gene, CDR1 is SGHTA and CDR2 is FQGNSA.